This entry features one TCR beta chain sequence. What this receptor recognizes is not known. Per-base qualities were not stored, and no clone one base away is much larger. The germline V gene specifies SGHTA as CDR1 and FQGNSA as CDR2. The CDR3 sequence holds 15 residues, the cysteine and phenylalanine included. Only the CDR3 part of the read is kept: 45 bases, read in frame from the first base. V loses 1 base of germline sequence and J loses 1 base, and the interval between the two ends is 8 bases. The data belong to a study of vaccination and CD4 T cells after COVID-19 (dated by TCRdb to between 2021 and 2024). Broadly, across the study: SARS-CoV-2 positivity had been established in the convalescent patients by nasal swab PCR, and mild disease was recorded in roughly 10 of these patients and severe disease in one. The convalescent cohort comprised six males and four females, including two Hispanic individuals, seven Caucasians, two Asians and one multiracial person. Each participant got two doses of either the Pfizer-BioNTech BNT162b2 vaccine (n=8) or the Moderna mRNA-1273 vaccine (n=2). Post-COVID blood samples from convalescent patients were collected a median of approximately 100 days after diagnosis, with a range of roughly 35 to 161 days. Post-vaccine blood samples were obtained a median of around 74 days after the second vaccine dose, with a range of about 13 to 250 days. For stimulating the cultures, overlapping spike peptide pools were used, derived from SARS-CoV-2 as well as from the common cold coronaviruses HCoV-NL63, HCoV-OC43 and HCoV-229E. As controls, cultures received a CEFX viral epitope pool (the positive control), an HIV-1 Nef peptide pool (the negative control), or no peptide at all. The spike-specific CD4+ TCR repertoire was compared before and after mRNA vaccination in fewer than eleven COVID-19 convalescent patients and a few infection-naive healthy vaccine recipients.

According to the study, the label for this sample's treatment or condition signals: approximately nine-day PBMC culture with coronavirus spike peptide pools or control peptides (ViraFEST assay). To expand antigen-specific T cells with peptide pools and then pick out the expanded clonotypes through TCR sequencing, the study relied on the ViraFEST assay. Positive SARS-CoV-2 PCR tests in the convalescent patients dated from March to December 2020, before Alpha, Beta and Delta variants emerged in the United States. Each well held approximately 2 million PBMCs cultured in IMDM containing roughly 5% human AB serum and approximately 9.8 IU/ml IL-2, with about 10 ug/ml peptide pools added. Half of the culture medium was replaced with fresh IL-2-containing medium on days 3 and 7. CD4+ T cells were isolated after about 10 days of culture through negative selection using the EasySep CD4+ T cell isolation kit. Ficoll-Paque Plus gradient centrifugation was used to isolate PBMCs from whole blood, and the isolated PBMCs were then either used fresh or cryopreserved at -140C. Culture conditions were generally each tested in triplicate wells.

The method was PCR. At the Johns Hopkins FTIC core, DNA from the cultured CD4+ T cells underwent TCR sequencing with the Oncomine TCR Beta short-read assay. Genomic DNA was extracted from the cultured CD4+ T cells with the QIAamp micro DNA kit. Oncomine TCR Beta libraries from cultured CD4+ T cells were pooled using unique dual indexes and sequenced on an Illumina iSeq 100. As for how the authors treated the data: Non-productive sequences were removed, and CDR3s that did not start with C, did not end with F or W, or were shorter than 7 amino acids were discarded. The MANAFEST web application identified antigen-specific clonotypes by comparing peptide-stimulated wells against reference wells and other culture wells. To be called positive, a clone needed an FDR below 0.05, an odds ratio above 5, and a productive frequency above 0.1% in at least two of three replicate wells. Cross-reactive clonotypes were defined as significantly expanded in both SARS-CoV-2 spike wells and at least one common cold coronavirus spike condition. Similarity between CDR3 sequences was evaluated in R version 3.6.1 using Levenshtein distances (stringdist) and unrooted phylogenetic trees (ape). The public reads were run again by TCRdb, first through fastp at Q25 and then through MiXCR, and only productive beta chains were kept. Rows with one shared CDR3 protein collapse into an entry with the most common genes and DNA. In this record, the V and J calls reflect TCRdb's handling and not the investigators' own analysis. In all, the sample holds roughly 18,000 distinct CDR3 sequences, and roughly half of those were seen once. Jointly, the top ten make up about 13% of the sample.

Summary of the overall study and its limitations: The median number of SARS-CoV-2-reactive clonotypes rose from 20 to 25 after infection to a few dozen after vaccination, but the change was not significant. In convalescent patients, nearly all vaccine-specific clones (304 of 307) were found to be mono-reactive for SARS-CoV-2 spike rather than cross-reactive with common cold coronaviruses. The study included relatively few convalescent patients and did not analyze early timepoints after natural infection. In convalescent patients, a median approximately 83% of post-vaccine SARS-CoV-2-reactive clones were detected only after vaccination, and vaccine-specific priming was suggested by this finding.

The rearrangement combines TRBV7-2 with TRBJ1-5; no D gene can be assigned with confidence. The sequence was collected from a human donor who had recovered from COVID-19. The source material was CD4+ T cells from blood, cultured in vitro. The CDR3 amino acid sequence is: CASSLGTGSNQPQHF. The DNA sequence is TGTGCCAGCAGCTTAGGAACGGGAAGCAATCAGCCCCAGCATTTT.